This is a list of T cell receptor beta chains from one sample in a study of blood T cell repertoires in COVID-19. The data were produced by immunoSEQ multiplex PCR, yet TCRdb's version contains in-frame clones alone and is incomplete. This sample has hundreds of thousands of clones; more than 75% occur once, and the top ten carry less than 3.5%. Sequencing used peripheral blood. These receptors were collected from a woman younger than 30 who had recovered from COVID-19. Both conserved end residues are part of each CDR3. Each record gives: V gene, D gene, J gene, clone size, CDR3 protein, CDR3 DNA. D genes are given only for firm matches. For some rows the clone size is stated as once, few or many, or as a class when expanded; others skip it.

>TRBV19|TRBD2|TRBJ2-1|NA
CASSTHLGTSSYNEQFF
TGTGCCAGTAGTACACACCTGGGGACTAGCTCCTACAATGAGCAGTTCTTC
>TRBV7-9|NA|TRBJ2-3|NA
CASSLVIPGTQYF
TGTGCCAGCAGCTTAGTGATTCCGGGAACGCAGTATTTT
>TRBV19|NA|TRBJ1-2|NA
CASSISEWRGNYGYTF
TGTGCCAGTAGTATATCGGAATGGAGGGGCAACTATGGCTACACCTTC
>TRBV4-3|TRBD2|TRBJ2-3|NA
CASSQGLAGDTQYF
TGCGCCAGCAGCCAAGGGCTAGCGGGAGACACGCAGTATTTT
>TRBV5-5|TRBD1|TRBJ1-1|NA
CASSLAFQGAGTEAFF
TGTGCCAGCAGCTTGGCCTTCCAGGGGGCTGGCACTGAAGCTTTCTTT
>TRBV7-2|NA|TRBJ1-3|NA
CASSAGASGNTIYF
TGTGCCAGCAGCGCAGGGGCCTCTGGAAACACCATATATTTT
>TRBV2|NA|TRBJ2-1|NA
CASSERMRLVINNEQFF
TGTGCCAGCAGTGAAAGGATGCGGCTAGTAATTAACAATGAGCAGTTCTTC
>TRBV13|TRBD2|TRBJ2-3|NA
CASSSPGGPSATDTQYF
TGTGCCAGCAGCTCTCCGGGAGGGCCGTCGGCCACAGATACGCAGTATTTT
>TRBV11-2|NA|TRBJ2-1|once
CASSLHNEQFF
TGTGCCAGCAGCCTCCACAATGAGCAGTTCTTC
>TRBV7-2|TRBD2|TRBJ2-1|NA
CASRAGTRGGEQFF
TGTGCCAGTAGGGCCGGGACTAGAGGGGGTGAGCAGTTCTTC
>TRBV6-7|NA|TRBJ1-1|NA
CASSLWTEAFF
TGTGCCAGCAGTCTATGGACAGAAGCTTTCTTT
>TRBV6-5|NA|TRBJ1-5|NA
CASSYGGAGQPQHF
TGTGCCAGCAGTTACGGGGGCGCGGGTCAGCCCCAGCATTTT
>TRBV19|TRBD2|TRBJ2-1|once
CASSIGGRALNLDEQFF
TGTGCCAGTAGTATTGGCGGGAGAGCCCTCAATTTAGATGAGCAGTTCTTC
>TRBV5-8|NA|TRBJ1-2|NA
CASSALRIFDGYTF
TGTGCCAGCAGCGCCCTCAGAATATTCGATGGCTACACCTTC
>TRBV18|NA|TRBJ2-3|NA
CASSPLSSTDTQYF
TGTGCCAGCTCACCTCTATCGAGCACAGATACGCAGTATTTT
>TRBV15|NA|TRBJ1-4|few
CATSRDAGWDEKLFF
TGTGCCACCAGCAGAGATGCAGGCTGGGATGAAAAACTGTTTTTT
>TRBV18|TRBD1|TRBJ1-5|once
CASSQDRREVQPQHF
TGTGCCAGCTCCCAGGACAGGAGGGAGGTTCAGCCCCAGCATTTT
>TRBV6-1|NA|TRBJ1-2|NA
CASSDQTRGYNYGYTF
TGTGCCAGCAGTGACCAGACCCGGGGATATAACTATGGCTACACCTTC
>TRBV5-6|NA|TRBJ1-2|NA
CASSPGTTYGYTF
TGTGCCAGCAGCCCCGGGACAACCTATGGCTACACCTTC
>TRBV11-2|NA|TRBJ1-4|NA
CASSRLGGDREKLFF
TGTGCCAGCAGCCGACTGGGGGGGGATAGAGAAAAACTGTTTTTT
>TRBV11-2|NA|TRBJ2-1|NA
CASSHGASEQFF
TGTGCCAGCAGCCATGGGGCGAGTGAGCAGTTCTTC
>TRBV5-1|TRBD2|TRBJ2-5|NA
CASSLPLAGQETQYF
TGCGCCAGCAGCTTGCCATTAGCGGGGCAAGAGACCCAGTACTTC
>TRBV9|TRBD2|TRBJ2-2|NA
CASSPRGGSNTGELFF
TGTGCCAGCAGCCCCCGGGGGGGCTCGAACACCGGGGAGCTGTTTTTT
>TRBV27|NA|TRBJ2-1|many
CASRNNPTSEYVF
TGTGCCAGCAGAAACAACCCGACTAGTGAGTACGTCTTC
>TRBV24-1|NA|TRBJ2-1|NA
CATRDTLGNEQFF
TGTGCCACCAGGGACACCCTCGGGAATGAGCAGTTCTTC
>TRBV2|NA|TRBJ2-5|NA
CASSFDREYQETQYF
TGTGCCAGCAGCTTTGACCGGGAGTACCAAGAGACCCAGTACTTC
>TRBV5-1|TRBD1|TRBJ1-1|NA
CASSEQGAYGGEAFF
TGCGCCAGCAGCGAACAGGGGGCCTATGGTGGTGAAGCTTTCTTT
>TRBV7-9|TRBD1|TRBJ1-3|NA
CASSDQDRGVSGNTIYF
TGTGCCAGCAGCGACCAGGACAGGGGGGTCTCTGGAAACACCATATATTTT
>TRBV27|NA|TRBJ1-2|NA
CASSSNYQTRDTYGYTF
TGTGCCAGCAGTTCAAATTACCAAACCCGGGACACCTATGGCTACACCTTC
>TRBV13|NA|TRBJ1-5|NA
CASSFGGRNQPQHF
TGTGCCAGCAGCTTCGGGGGGAGGAATCAGCCCCAGCATTTT
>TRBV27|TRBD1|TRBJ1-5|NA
CASSLDQGARQPQHF
TGTGCCAGCAGTCTCGACCAGGGGGCTCGTCAGCCCCAGCATTTT
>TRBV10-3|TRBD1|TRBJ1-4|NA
CAIRGQGHNEKLFF
TGTGCCATCAGGGGACAGGGCCATAATGAAAAACTGTTTTTT
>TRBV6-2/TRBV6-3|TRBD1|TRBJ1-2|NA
CASSYDRTGRTNYGYTF
TGTGCCAGCAGTTACGACCGGACAGGGAGAACTAACTATGGCTACACCTTC
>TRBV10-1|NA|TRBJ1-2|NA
CASSGRVNYGYTF
TGCGCCAGCAGTGGGAGGGTTAACTATGGCTACACCTTC
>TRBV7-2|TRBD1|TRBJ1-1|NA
CASSSDRDTEAFF
TGTGCCAGCAGCTCGGACAGGGACACTGAAGCTTTCTTT
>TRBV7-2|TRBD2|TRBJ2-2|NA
CASRPPGLMNTGELFF
TGTGCCAGCAGACCACCGGGACTAATGAACACCGGGGAGCTGTTTTTT
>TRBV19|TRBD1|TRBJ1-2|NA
CASSPRKTGAGYGYTF
TGTGCCAGTAGCCCCCGTAAGACAGGGGCGGGCTATGGCTACACCTTC
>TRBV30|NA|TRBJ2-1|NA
CAWTGSYNEQFF
TGTGCCTGGACGGGCTCCTACAATGAGCAGTTCTTC
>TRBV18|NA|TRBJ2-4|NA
CASSGLAKNIQYF
TGTGCCAGCTCAGGACTAGCCAAAAACATTCAGTACTTC
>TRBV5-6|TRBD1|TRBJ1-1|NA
CASSTATGEGAFF
TGTGCCAGCAGCACGGCGACAGGGGAGGGAGCTTTCTTT
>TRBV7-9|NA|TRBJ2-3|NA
CASSQGSTDTQYF
TGTGCCAGCAGCCAGGGGAGCACAGATACGCAGTATTTT
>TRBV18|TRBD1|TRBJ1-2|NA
CASSPGTGVDYGYTF
TGTGCCAGCTCACCAGGGACAGGGGTTGACTATGGCTACACCTTC
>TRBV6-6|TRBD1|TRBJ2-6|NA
CASSRPGTGTGANVLTF
TGTGCCAGCAGTCGTCCCGGGACAGGGACCGGGGCCAACGTCCTGACTTTC
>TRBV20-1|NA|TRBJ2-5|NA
CSARWQETQYF
TGCAGTGCCCGGTGGCAAGAGACCCAGTACTTC
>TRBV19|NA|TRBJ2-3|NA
CASSIVGMSDTQYF
TGTGCCAGTAGTATAGTCGGGATGTCGGATACGCAGTATTTT
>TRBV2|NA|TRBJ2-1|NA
CASSSTWAPEQFF
TGTGCCAGCAGTTCCACCTGGGCCCCAGAGCAGTTCTTC
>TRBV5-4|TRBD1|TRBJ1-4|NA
CASSLSGGGNEKLFF
TGTGCCAGCAGCTTATCAGGGGGCGGTAATGAAAAACTGTTTTTT
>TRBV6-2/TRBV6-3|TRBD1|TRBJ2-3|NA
CASSSRGGLDTQYF
TGTGCCAGCAGTAGTCGAGGGGGCCTTGATACGCAGTATTTT